This T cell receptor beta chain was observed in a study of blood T cell repertoires in COVID-19. The CDR3 is 16 amino acids. Germline assignment: CDR1 MNHEY and CDR2 SVGAGI. V was trimmed by 2 bases and J by 3 bases, leaving 13 bases between them. Assay used: immunoSEQ multiplex PCR; TCRdb lists only in-frame clones, some missing. The data show 250,000 or so clones, with around 86% seen just once and about 1.6% held by the top ten. Sequenced material: peripheral blood. This receptor was obtained from a woman aged 40 to 50 who had recovered from COVID-19. This chain uses TRBV6-5 with TRBJ2-2; D not resolved. The CDR3 DNA is TGTGCCAGCAGTTACCTCCGGGTACTTTACACCGGGGAGCTGTTTTTT. The encoded protein is CASSYLRVLYTGELFF.